This T cell receptor beta chain was identified in a study of T cell responses to AZD1222 COVID-19 vaccine. The repertoire was sequenced with immunoSEQ multiplex PCR; TCRdb's copy has only in-frame clones and lacks some. This table has around 100,000 clones, 89% appearing once. Trimming cost V 4 bases and J 4 bases, with 16 bases left between them. CDR3 size: 15 residues. Per the germline V gene, CDR1 is SEHNR and CDR2 is FQNEAQ (reference sequence). The sample in question was peripheral blood, obtained on day 0 of AZD1222 vaccination. The TCR was taken from an adult in good health. J is TRBJ1-2 and V is TRBV7-9; D is perhaps TRBD1 (6 bases). The CDR3 bases are TGTGCCAGCAGCTCCAACAGGGTGTTAAGCTATGGCTACACCTTC. It specifies CASSSNRVLSYGYTF.